Each of the 28 T cell receptor beta chains below was sequenced from the same sample in a study of cytomegalovirus exposure and HLA in healthy donors. Data came from immunoSEQ multiplex PCR; TCRdb stores just in-frame clones and leaves some out. Here the sample spans some 340,000 clones, around 87% being singletons. The sequenced sample consisted of PBMCs. These receptors were collected from a woman in her thirties in good health and CMV-seropositive.

The V and J genes are TRBV9 and TRBJ1-1; possibly TRBD1 for D (6 bases). V lost 1 base and J lost 1, with 8 bases in between. The length of the CDR3 is 14 residues. CDR1 SGDLS and CDR2 YYNGEE come from the germline V gene. Here the CDR3 reads CASSVQGRNTEAFF. CDR3 sequence (DNA): TGTGCCAGCAGCGTACAGGGGAGGAACACTGAAGCTTTCTTT.

The chain links TRBV27 to TRBJ1-4, with D perhaps matching TRBD1 (6 bases). Trimming cost V 4 bases and J 7 bases, with 22 bases left between them. Per germline, CDR1 MNHEY and CDR2 SMNVEV (reference sequence). CDR3 size: 17 residues. The DNA for the CDR3 is TGTGCCAGCAGTTCCCTCAAACATCAGGGGCGGGGTGAAAAACTGTTTTTT. This sequence encodes CASSSLKHQGRGEKLFF.

The chain carries TRBV7-2 and TRBJ1-2; 11 bases are shared with TRBD1. CDR3 size: 17 residues. V dropped 2 bases and J dropped 2; count of bases not matched to a gene: 7. Germline CDR1 is SGHTA and CDR2 is FQGNSA. Here the CDR3 DNA reads TGTGCCAGCAGCTTAACCGTGGGACAGGGGGAAAACTATGGCTACACCTTC. It translates to CASSLTVGQGENYGYTF.

This clone has only one observation. This chain connects TRBV9 to TRBJ1-2; 7 positions agree with TRBD1. Germline V gene lookup returns CDR1 SGDLS and CDR2 YYNGEE. CDR3 length: 17 residues. V lost 0 bases and J lost 6; bases outside the gene matches: 14. DNA for the CDR3: TGTGCCAGCAGCGTAGGGGCGGCCGCCGGGACAGAGAATGGCTACACCTTC. Translating gives CASSVGAAAGTENGYTF.

V is TRBV28 and J is TRBJ1-4; D unresolved. The CDR3 loop spans 12 amino acids. With 7 bases removed from V and 3 bases from J, the gap between germline ends came to 6 bases. Germline V gives CDR1 MDHEN, CDR2 SYDVKM. CDR3 in amino acids: CASKVPNEKLFF. CDR3 coding DNA: TGTGCCAGCAAGGTCCCTAATGAAAAACTGTTTTTT.

The gene calls are TRBV5-1 and TRBJ2-3; D is undetermined. The CDR3 is 11 amino acids. V lost 1 base and J 6 bases, leaving 3 bases between the germline ends. The V gene's germline CDR1 is SGHRS and CDR2 YFSETQ. For the CDR3, the DNA is TGCGCCAGCAGCTTGTCTGATACGCAGTATTTT. Amino acids: CASSLSDTQYF.

The genes are TRBV9 and TRBJ2-2; no clear D. Germline V gives CDR1 SGDLS, CDR2 YYNGEE. This CDR3 region has 16 residues. Trimming took 0 bases from V and 0 from J, leaving 9 bases between them. CDR3 protein: CASSVGALANTGELFF. The CDR3 DNA follows: TGTGCCAGCAGCGTAGGGGCACTCGCGAACACCGGGGAGCTGTTTTTT.

As concerns this clone: Other nucleotide sequences in the sample specify the same CDR3. The chain's CDR3 is CAWSVGSTDTQYF. Here the CDR3 DNA reads TGTGCCTGGAGTGTTGGCTCCACAGATACGCAGTATTTT. The rearrangement uses TRBV30 and TRBJ2-3; no definite D call. The CDR3 consists of 13 residues. The V gene's germline CDR1 is GTSNPN and CDR2 SVGIG (reference sequence). The V end was cut by 0 bases, the J end by 2 bases, with 6 bases between.

The CDR3 reads CASRGQGADTQYF. CDR3 sequence (DNA): TGTGCCAGCAGGGGACAGGGGGCAGATACGCAGTATTTT. J is TRBJ2-3 and V is TRBV27; TRBD1 agrees at 11 bases. Germline V CDR1 and CDR2: MNHEY, SMNVEV (reference sequence). J lost 4 bases, V lost 6 bases, and 0 bases had no gene match. CDR3 length: 13 residues.

The CDR3 here is CASSASWGGAQPQHF. In nucleotides, the CDR3 is TGTGCCAGCAGCGCCTCGTGGGGGGGGGCTCAGCCCCAGCATTTT. V usage is TRBV5-6 and J usage is TRBJ1-5; perhaps TRBD1 as D (6 bases). This CDR3 region has 15 residues. Between the trimmed V and J ends, which lost 4 bases and 6 bases, there was a span of 17 bases. The germline CDR1 and CDR2 sequences are SGHDT and YYEEEE.

The V call is TRBV9, the J call TRBJ2-3; D ambiguous. The CDR3 has 16 residues. Germline loops: CDR1 SGDLS, CDR2 YYNGEE. V was pared by 4 bases and J by 2 bases, with 17 bases between. The DNA of the CDR3 is TGTGCCAGCAGCTCCCGGGTCACACTTTCCACAGATACGCAGTATTTT. Amino acids: CASSSRVTLSTDTQYF.

The chain joins TRBV30 to TRBJ2-2, with D unresolved. This CDR3 spans 13 amino acids. Trimming removed 0 bases at V and 5 bases at J, with 7 bases between. Germline CDR1 and CDR2: GTSNPN and SVGIG (reference sequence). The CDR3 coding sequence is TGTGCCTGGAGTGTACTTGCGACCGGGGAGCTGTTTTTT. It is translated as CAWSVLATGELFF.

This clone was detected only a few times. The chain is built from TRBV7-3 and TRBJ2-5, with 13 bases fitting TRBD2. From germline, CDR1 is SGHTA and CDR2 FQGTGA. The CDR3 contains 15 residues. The junction had 5 bases not matched to a gene; V was cut back by 5 bases and J by 5 bases. The CDR3 loop is CASSPGLAGWETQYF. DNA of the CDR3: TGTGCCAGCAGCCCGGGACTAGCGGGATGGGAGACCCAGTACTTC.

Notes on this clone: Since a much larger clone is just one base distant, this may be a read error. The chain recombines TRBV28 with TRBJ1-5; D not resolved. Germline loops: CDR1 MDHEN, CDR2 SYDVKM. The CDR3 has 13 residues. The V end was cut by 2 bases, the J end by 2 bases, with 4 bases between. The CDR3 DNA reads TGTGCCAGCAGTTTAAGTGGCAATCAGCCCCAGCATTTT. It translates to CASSLSGNQPQHF. Full variable domain (rest looked up from reference TRBV28 and TRBJ1-5): DVKVTQSSRYLVKRTGEKVFLECVQDMDHENMFWYRQDPGLGLRLIYFSYDVKMKEKGDIPEGYSVSREKKERFSLILESASTNQTSMYLCASSLSGNQPQHFGDGTRLSIL.

The chain carries TRBV9 and TRBJ1-1; 9 positions match TRBD1. The V segment lost 0 bases and the J segment 1 base; nucleotides outside the gene matches: 7. The germline V gene encodes CDR1 SGDLS and CDR2 YYNGEE. The CDR3 is made up of 17 amino acids. CDR3 DNA: TGTGCCAGCAGCGTAGCGGGGACAGGGTGGGAGAACACTGAAGCTTTCTTT. This encodes CASSVAGTGWENTEAFF. The full variable domain, with the rest looked up from reference TRBV9 and TRBJ1-1, is DSGVTQTPKHLITATGQRVTLRCSPRSGDLSVYWYQQSLDQGLQFLIQYYNGEERAKGNILERFSAQQFPDLHSELNLSSLELGDSALYFCASSVAGTGWENTEAFFGQGTRLTVV.

The chain uses TRBV29-1 and TRBJ2-3; D is unclear. Germline loops: CDR1 SQVTM, CDR2 ANQGSEA. Between the trimmed V and J ends, which lost 3 bases and 4 bases, there was a span of 8 bases. This CDR3 comprises 12 residues. The CDR3 bases are TGCAGCGTTGAGAGTGCGGCAGATACGCAGTATTTT. The encoded protein is CSVESAADTQYF.

This clone occurred a few times. The V call is TRBV27, the J call TRBJ2-2; 10 positions agree with TRBD1. The CDR3 loop spans 15 amino acids. Germline-derived CDR1 and CDR2 are MNHEY and SMNVEV (reference sequence). The V segment lost 6 bases and the J segment 4 bases; nucleotides outside the gene matches: 5. The CDR3 sequence is CASRKGQGPTGELFF. The CDR3, as DNA: TGTGCCAGCAGGAAGGGACAGGGGCCCACCGGGGAGCTGTTTTTT.

This chain links TRBV30 with TRBJ2-1; 7 nucleotides match TRBD2. The CDR3 is 16 residues long. V lost 1 base, J lost 0 bases, and 6 bases stayed unmatched. Germline-derived CDR1 and CDR2 are GTSNPN and SVGIG (reference sequence). For the CDR3, the DNA is TGTGCCTGGAGTGGCAAGCGGGGCGGCTCCTACAATGAGCAGTTCTTC. Translating gives CAWSGKRGGSYNEQFF.

The chain couples TRBV10-3 to TRBJ2-1; 8 positions agree with TRBD2. The CDR3 runs to 13 residues. V gave up 8 bases and J gave up 7 bases; unmatched junction bases: 7. Looked up from germline, CDR1 is ENHRY and CDR2 is SYGVKD. In DNA, the CDR3 is TGTGCCATCGCAGCGGGAGTTTTAAATGAGCAGTTCTTC. Translated: CAIAAGVLNEQFF.

The V and J genes are TRBV27 and TRBJ2-2, with 9 nucleotides matching TRBD1. This CDR3 comprises 15 residues. J gave up 3 bases and V 4 bases, and 3 bases lay outside the gene matches. Looked up from germline, CDR1 is MNHEY and CDR2 is SMNVEV (reference sequence). In DNA, the CDR3 is TGTGCCAGCAGTTCTGACAGGGGGGACACCGGGGAGCTGTTTTTT. Amino acids: CASSSDRGDTGELFF.

The chain recombines TRBV4-3 with TRBJ1-1; perhaps TRBD1 as D (6 bases). With 4 bases removed from V and 2 bases from J, the gap between germline ends came to 14 bases. The CDR3 spans 15 residues. Looked up from germline, CDR1 is LGHNA and CDR2 is YSLEER. CDR3: CASSLLQGLNTEAFF. Written as DNA, the CDR3 is TGCGCCAGCAGCCTACTACAGGGATTAAACACTGAAGCTTTCTTT.

The chain recombines TRBV6-5 with TRBJ2-5; perhaps TRBD1 as D (5 bases). V was pared by 4 bases and J by 2 bases, with 14 bases between. Germline CDR1 and CDR2: MNHEY and SVGAGI. The CDR3 is 15 residues long. This CDR3 is CASSLETVRQETQYF. The CDR3 DNA sequence: TGTGCCAGCAGTTTGGAGACAGTGCGACAAGAGACCCAGTACTTC.

The chain has TRBV23-1 and TRBJ2-5; D unresolved. TRBV23-1 is known as an ORF, though its function is uncertain. Trimming shortened V by 9 bases and J by 3 bases, and 20 bases separated the two germline ends. This CDR3 has 15 residues. The CDR3 is CASTARRQHKETQYF. As DNA, the CDR3 is TGCGCCAGTACGGCCCGGCGGCAGCACAAAGAGACCCAGTACTTC.

In its sample, this clone was seen a few times. V usage is TRBV30 and J usage is TRBJ1-1, with D unclear. From germline, CDR1 is GTSNPN and CDR2 SVGIG (reference sequence). The CDR3 is 12 amino acids. V gave up 1 base and J gave up 7 bases, with 10 bases separating them. CDR3 protein: CAWSEYSIEAFF. In DNA, the CDR3 is TGTGCCTGGAGTGAATACAGCATTGAAGCTTTCTTT. Variable domain in full (rest from reference TRBV30 and TRBJ1-1): SQTIHQWPATLVQPVGSPLSLECTVEGTSNPNLYWYRQAAGRGLQLLFYSVGIGQISSEVPQNLSASRPQDRQFILSSKKLLLSDSGFYLCAWSEYSIEAFFGQGTRLTVV.

The chain links TRBV28 to TRBJ2-1; 7 bases are shared with TRBD1. The V gene's germline CDR1 is MDHEN and CDR2 SYDVKM. With 3 bases clipped from V and 4 bases from J, the junction kept 3 bases outside the gene matches. The CDR3 is 14 amino acids. Written as DNA, the CDR3 is TGTGCCAGCAGTTTCGGGACAGTATACAATGAGCAGTTCTTC. This gives the protein CASSFGTVYNEQFF.

CDR3 region: CASSSSGRAGELFF. CDR3 coding DNA: TGCGCCAGCAGCTCGTCAGGGCGAGCCGGGGAGCTGTTTTTT. The chain recombines TRBV5-1 with TRBJ2-2; weak D call: TRBD1 (5 bases). The CDR3 totals 14 residues. The germline V and J ends were trimmed by 3 bases and 6 bases, with 12 bases remaining between them. Germline CDR1 and CDR2: SGHRS and YFSETQ. Together with reference TRBV5-1 and TRBJ2-2, the CDR3 gives the full variable domain: KAGVTQTPRYLIKTRGQQVTLSCSPISGHRSVSWYQQTPGQGLQFLFEYFSETQRNKGNFPGRFSGRQFSNSRSEMNVSTLELGDSALYLCASSSSGRAGELFFGEGSRLTVL.

This sequence joins TRBV27 and TRBJ1-5; TRBD1 aligns across 8 bases. From germline, CDR1 is MNHEY and CDR2 SMNVEV (reference sequence). V was clipped by 3 bases and J by 2 bases; unmatched bases: 3. The CDR3 contains 15 residues. In DNA form, the CDR3 reads TGTGCCAGCAGTTTTGAGGGACAGGGCAATCAGCCCCAGCATTTT. This sequence encodes CASSFEGQGNQPQHF.

This rearrangement joins TRBV6-1 to TRBJ1-6, with 8 bases fitting TRBD1. The V and J ends lost 3 bases and 3 bases, in that order; junction bases with no gene match: 1. Germline V gene data show CDR1 as MNHNS and CDR2 as SASEGT. This CDR3 has 15 amino acids. CDR3 sequence reads: CASSDGTGYNSPLHF. The CDR3 DNA sequence: TGTGCCAGCAGTGATGGGACAGGCTATAATTCACCCCTCCACTTT.